This TCR beta chain was identified in a study of shared clonotypes between healthy human individuals. Of note for this clone: The antigen is not known. This may be a read error: a much more frequent sequence differs by one nucleotide.

The assay ran at deep level. Using immunoSEQ multiplex PCR, the repertoire was profiled, and TCRdb retains in-frame clones only, with some absent. The sample yields about 500,000 clones, 60% to 80% seen once. It was roughly 88 million PBMCs that unsorted samples used for genomic DNA. Study-wide points: With few donors, the genetic and exposure-history diversity represented was limited.

From germline, CDR1 is SGHRS and CDR2 YFSETQ. CDR3 length: 14 amino acids. With 0 bases removed from V and 6 bases from J, the gap between germline ends came to 13 bases. This clonotype was obtained from a woman between 40 and 50 years old in good health. Some clones in this sample may be carry-over from other donors' samples. Material: PBMCs. The V and J genes are TRBV5-1 and TRBJ2-7; possible D gene TRBD2, 6 bases. The CDR3 is CASSLDGGLGEQYF. The CDR3 DNA reads as TGCGCCAGCAGCTTGGACGGGGGTTTAGGCGAGCAGTACTTC.